Each of the 13 T cell receptor beta chains below was sequenced from the same sample in a study of shared clonotypes between healthy human individuals (dated by TCRdb to 2018 to 2020). The library was obtained by the immunoSEQ multiplex PCR assay. TCRdb retrieved this table from immuneACCESS and kept in-frame rearrangements only. Not all clones are present; in checked studies, unresolved V genes account for under half, and no reason is known for the remainder. This sample lists 150,000 to 200,000 clones; roughly 70% were detected once. The ten top clones hold under 11% of the sample. The sample was memory CD4+ T cells sorted from blood. What this sample's cell subset or site label stands for: CD45RA-negative fraction. The receptor set was obtained from a man aged 25-45 years in good health.

The V call is TRBV10-2, the J call TRBJ2-7; no clear D gene. This CDR3 is 13 amino acids long. CDR1 is WSHSY, CDR2 SAAADI, per germline. The ends were cut back, 8 bases at V and 6 bases at J, with 17 bases in the middle. CDR3 DNA: TGCGCCAGCCTTAACCTTCCTTCGTTCGAGCAGTACTTC. Encoded protein: CASLNLPSFEQYF.

Ten or more counts support this clone. This sequence joins TRBV7-2 and TRBJ2-1, with 12 bases fitting TRBD2. This CDR3 has 15 amino acids. The ends lost 7 bases at V and 6 bases at J; junction bases unmatched: 7. Germline CDR1 reads SGHTA; CDR2 reads FQGNSA. The DNA of the CDR3 is TGTGCCAGCAAACCTAGCGGGAGGGCCAGCAATGAGCAGTTCTTC. Translated: CASKPSGRASNEQFF.

V gene TRBV7-5 combines with J gene TRBJ2-1. TRBV7-5 is marked as a pseudogene. The CDR3 contains 12 residues. CDR3 region: CASSLSNNEQFF. In nucleotides, the CDR3 is TGTGCCAGCAGCTTAAGTAACAATGAGCAGTTCTTC.

This clone is a singleton in its sample. The chain joins TRBV29-1 to TRBJ2-5; 8 positions agree with TRBD1. The CDR3 spans 13 residues. Germline CDR1 SQVTM, CDR2 ANQGSEA. V trimming: 3 bases; J trimming: 5 bases; junction bases outside the gene matches: 5. CDR3 loop: CSVDGTGGETQYF. CDR3 DNA sequence: TGCAGCGTTGACGGGACAGGAGGGGAGACCCAGTACTTC. Full variable domain (remainder filled in from reference TRBV29-1 and TRBJ2-5): SAVISQKPSRDICQRGTSLTIQCQVDSQVTMMFWYRQQPGQSLTLIATANQGSEATYESGFVIDKFPISRPNLTFSTLTVSNMSPEDSSIYLCSVDGTGGETQYFGPGTRLLVL.

This chain uses TRBV9 with TRBJ2-3; D uncertain. The CDR3 sequence is 13 residues long. V lost 1 base and J lost 4, with 7 bases in between. CDR1 is SGDLS and CDR2 is YYNGEE in the germline V gene. CDR3 coding DNA: TGTGCCAGCAGCGTAATGGGGTCAGATACGCAGTATTTT. Translating gives CASSVMGSDTQYF.

This chain connects TRBV5-1 to TRBJ1-1; 11 positions match TRBD1. The V gene's germline CDR1 is SGHRS and CDR2 YFSETQ. The length of the CDR3 is 15 residues. V lost 2 bases, J lost 11 bases, and 11 bases stayed unmatched. The CDR3: CASSLLGQGVQSAFF. The CDR3 nucleotides read TGCGCCAGCAGCTTACTGGGACAGGGGGTTCAGTCTGCTTTCTTT.

The chain recombines TRBV4-3 with TRBJ2-2; D may match TRBD1 or TRBD2 (5 bases each). Trimming took off 10 bases at V and 0 bases at J, with 15 bases between the two ends. Germline CDR1 and CDR2: LGHNA and YSLEER. The CDR3 runs 15 residues. DNA for the CDR3: TGCGCCACTGGGGACGGTAGTACGAACACCGGGGAGCTGTTTTTT. This translates into CATGDGSTNTGELFF.

The rearrangement links TRBV29-1 to TRBJ2-7, with 7 bases aligning to TRBD1. The CDR3 covers 12 residues. Looked up from germline, CDR1 is SQVTM and CDR2 is ANQGSEA. With 7 bases clipped from V and 3 bases from J, the junction kept 6 bases outside the gene matches. CDR3 sequence reads: CSATRDSYEQYF. The CDR3 DNA is TGCAGCGCGACCCGGGACAGCTACGAGCAGTACTTC.

This clone was counted many times. The chain combines TRBV6-1 with TRBJ1-5; D remains unclear. CDR3 length: 11 residues. CDR1 is MNHNS and CDR2 is SASEGT in the germline V gene. Between the trimmed V and J ends, which lost 4 bases and 6 bases, there was a span of 4 bases. The CDR3 DNA is TGTGCCAGCAGTGGTCCTCAGCCCCAGCATTTT. Translating it yields CASSGPQPQHF.

The chain employs TRBV11-3 and TRBJ2-1; no reliable D call. This CDR3 has 13 residues. V shed 5 bases and J shed 6 bases, with 11 bases lying between them. Per the germline V gene, CDR1 is SGHNT and CDR2 is YENEEA. The CDR3 nucleotides read TGTGCCAGCAGCCGTGGGATGTCCAATGAGCAGTTCTTC. Its protein product is CASSRGMSNEQFF.

The chain links TRBV7-9 to TRBJ2-1; possible D gene TRBD2, 5 bases. The CDR3 loop spans 13 amino acids. The V gene's germline CDR1 is SEHNR and CDR2 FQNEAQ (reference sequence). V lost 7 bases and J lost 4, with 11 bases in between. The CDR3 DNA sequence: TGTGCCAGCACCCCCCCGGGATACAATGAGCAGTTCTTC. Its protein is CASTPPGYNEQFF.

The V gene is TRBV28, the J gene TRBJ2-1; D uncertain. Trimming removed 7 bases at V and 4 bases at J, with 11 bases between. CDR3 length: 13 residues. Germline CDR1 MDHEN, CDR2 SYDVKM. The CDR3 sequence is CASNPQRYNEQFF. Here the CDR3 DNA reads TGTGCCAGCAATCCCCAGAGATACAATGAGCAGTTCTTC.

This clone was counted a few times. V usage is TRBV4-1 and J usage is TRBJ1-1; the match to TRBD1 covers 7 bases. The ends lost 4 bases at V and 4 bases at J; junction bases unmatched: 6. CDR1 and CDR2 from the germline V gene are MGHRA and YSYEKL. CDR3 length: 14 amino acids. The CDR3 region is CASSPTGRVTEAFF. DNA of the CDR3: TGCGCCAGCAGCCCGACAGGGAGAGTCACTGAAGCTTTCTTT.